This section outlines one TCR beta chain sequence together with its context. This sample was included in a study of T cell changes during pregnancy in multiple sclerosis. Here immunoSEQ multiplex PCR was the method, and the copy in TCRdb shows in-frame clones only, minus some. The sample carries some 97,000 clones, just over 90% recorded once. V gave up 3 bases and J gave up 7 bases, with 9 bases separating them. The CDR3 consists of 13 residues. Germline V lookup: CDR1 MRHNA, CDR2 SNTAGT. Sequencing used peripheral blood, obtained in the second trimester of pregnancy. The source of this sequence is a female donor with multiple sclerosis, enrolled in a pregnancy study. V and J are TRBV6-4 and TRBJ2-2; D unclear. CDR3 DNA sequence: TGTGCCAGCAGTGAAGAGTTTGGCGGGGAGCTGTTTTTT. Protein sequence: CASSEEFGGELFF.